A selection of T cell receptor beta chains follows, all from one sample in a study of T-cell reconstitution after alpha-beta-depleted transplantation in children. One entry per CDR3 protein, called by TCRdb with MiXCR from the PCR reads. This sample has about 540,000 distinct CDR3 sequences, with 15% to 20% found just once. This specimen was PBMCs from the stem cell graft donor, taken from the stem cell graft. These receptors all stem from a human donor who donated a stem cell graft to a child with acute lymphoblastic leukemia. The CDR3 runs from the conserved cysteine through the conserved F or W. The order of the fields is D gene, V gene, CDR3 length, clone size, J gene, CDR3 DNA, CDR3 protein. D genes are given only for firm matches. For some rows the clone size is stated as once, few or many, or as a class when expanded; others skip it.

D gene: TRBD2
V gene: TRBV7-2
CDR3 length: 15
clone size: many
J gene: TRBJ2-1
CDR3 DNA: TGTGCCAGCAGCCCGACTAGCGGTATCTACAATGAGCAGTTCTTC
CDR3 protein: CASSPTSGIYNEQFF

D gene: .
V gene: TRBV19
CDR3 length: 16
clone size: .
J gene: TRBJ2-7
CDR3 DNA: TGTGCCAGTAGTATTGTTTTAGGACAGTGGTTTTCCGAGCAGTACTTC
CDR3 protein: CASSIVLGQWFSEQYF

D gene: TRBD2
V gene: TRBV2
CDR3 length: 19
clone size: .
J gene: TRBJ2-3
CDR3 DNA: TGTGCCAGCAGTGCCTTCGTGGGACTAGCGGGGATTACCACAGATACGCAGTATTTT
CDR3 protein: CASSAFVGLAGITTDTQYF

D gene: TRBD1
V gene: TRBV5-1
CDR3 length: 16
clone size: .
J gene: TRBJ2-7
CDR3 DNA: TGCGCCAGCAGCCCCGGATGGACAGGGCGAGAAAACGAGCAGTACTTC
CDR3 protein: CASSPGWTGRENEQYF

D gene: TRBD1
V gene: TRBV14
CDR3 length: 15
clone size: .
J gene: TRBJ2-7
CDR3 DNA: TGTGCCAGCAGCCAAGATAATACAGGGGGCGACGAGCAGTACTTC
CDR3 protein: CASSQDNTGGDEQYF

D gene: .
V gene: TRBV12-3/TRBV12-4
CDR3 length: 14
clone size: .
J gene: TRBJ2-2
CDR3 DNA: TGTGCCAGCACCTCCCCTGGGAGAATCGGGGAGCTGTTTTTT
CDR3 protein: CASTSPGRIGELFF

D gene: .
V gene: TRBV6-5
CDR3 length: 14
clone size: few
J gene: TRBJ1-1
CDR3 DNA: TGTGCCAGCAGCTACGGTGAGGGATACACTGAAGCTTTCTTT
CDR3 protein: CASSYGEGYTEAFF

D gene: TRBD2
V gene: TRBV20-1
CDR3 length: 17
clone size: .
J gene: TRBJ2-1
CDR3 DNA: TGCTGTGCTAGAGCCCTCCCGGGGACTAGCGAGTACAATGAGCAGTTCTTC
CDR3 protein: CCARALPGTSEYNEQFF

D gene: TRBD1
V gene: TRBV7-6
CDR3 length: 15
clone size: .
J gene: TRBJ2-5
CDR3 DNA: TGTGCCAGCAGCTTAATGACAGGGCCCCAAGAGACCCAGTACTTC
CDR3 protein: CASSLMTGPQETQYF

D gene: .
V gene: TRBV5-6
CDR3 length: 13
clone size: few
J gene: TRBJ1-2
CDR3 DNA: TGTGCCAGCAGCTTGAGGGCTTACTATGGCTACACCTTC
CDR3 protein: CASSLRAYYGYTF

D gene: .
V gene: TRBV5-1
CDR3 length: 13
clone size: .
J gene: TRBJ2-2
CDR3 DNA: TGCGCCAGCGGCCAAACGAACACCGGGGAGCTGTTTTTT
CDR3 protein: CASGQTNTGELFF

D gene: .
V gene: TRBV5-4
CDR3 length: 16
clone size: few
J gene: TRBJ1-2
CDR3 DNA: TGTGCCAGCAGCTTCGGACAGCCAATCCCTAACTATGGCTACACCTTC
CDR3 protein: CASSFGQPIPNYGYTF

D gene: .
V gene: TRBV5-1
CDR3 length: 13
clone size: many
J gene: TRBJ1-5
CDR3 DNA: TGCGCCAGCAGAGAGGACAGTTATCAGCCCCAGCATTTT
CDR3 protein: CASREDSYQPQHF

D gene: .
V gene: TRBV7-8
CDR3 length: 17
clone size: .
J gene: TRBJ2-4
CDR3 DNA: TGTGCCAGCAGCTTAGCGGTCCAGGGCCTAGCCAAAAACAGTCAGTACTTC
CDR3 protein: CASSLAVQGLAKNSQYF

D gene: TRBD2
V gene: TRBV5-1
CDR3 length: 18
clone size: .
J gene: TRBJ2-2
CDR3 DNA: TGCGCCAGCAGCTTCGCGAGTCCGGGACTAGCGGGAGGCGGGGAGCTGTTTTTT
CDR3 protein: CASSFASPGLAGGGELFF

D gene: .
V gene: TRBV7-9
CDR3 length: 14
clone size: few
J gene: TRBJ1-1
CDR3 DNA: TGTGCCAGCAGCCAGCAGTCAGGGGTGTCTGAAGCTTTCTTT
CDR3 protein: CASSQQSGVSEAFF